What follows are 24 T cell receptor beta chains derived from one specimen sequenced in a study of cytomegalovirus exposure and HLA in healthy donors. This PCR relied on a set of 60 Vbeta primers and 13 Jbeta primers. Libraries were prepared by immunoSEQ multiplex PCR; TCRdb keeps only in-frame clonotypes and omits some of them. This sample has 140,000 to 150,000 clones, with approximately 80% found just once. Input material: PBMCs. Source of these receptors: a male donor in good health and CMV-seronegative.

In its sample, this clone was seen a few times. The same CDR3 can be traced to other DNA sequences in this sample. The chain combines TRBV5-6 with TRBJ1-1; D not resolved. V was cut by 1 base and J by 5 bases, with 6 bases left in between. CDR1 SGHDT and CDR2 YYEEEE come from the germline V gene. This CDR3 spans 12 amino acids. The CDR3, as DNA: TGTGCCAGCAGCTTGCGGGGAACTGAAGCTTTCTTT. Its protein is CASSLRGTEAFF.

This chain connects TRBV6-5 to TRBJ1-1, with D possibly TRBD1 on 6 matching bases. From germline, CDR1 is MNHEY and CDR2 SVGAGI. This CDR3 region has 14 residues. V was shortened by 4 bases and J by 2 bases, with 11 bases between the two germline ends. The CDR3 protein is CASSFGGSNTEAFF. The CDR3 nucleotides are TGTGCCAGCAGTTTTGGGGGCAGTAACACTGAAGCTTTCTTT.

This chain uses TRBV6-5 with TRBJ2-3, with a possible D match to TRBD2 (6 bases). CDR1 and CDR2 from the germline V gene are MNHEY and SVGAGI. V lost 0 bases to trimming and J lost 4 bases, with 11 bases between them. CDR3 size: 15 residues. The CDR3 nucleotides are TGTGCCAGCAGTTACTCTACTGGCGGGGCAGATACGCAGTATTTT. Protein product: CASSYSTGGADTQYF.

CDR3 in DNA: TGTGCCAGCAGTGTTTCACTAGAGACCCAGTACTTC. Protein product: CASSVSLETQYF. The chain has TRBV2 and TRBJ2-5; D is ambiguous. The CDR3 extends over 12 amino acids. The germline gives CDR1 SNHLY, CDR2 FYNNEI. Trimming left V 4 bases short and J 4 bases short, with 7 bases between. Together with reference TRBV2 and TRBJ2-5, the CDR3 gives the full variable domain: EPEVTQTPSHQVTQMGQEVILRCVPISNHLYFYWYRQILGQKVEFLVSFYNNEISEKSEIFDDQFSVERPDGSNFTLKIRSTKLEDSAMYFCASSVSLETQYFGPGTRLLVL.

This sequence joins TRBV7-9 and TRBJ2-7, with D possibly being TRBD1 (6 bases). The CDR3 sequence is 16 residues long. CDR1 SEHNR and CDR2 FQNEAQ come from the germline V gene (reference sequence). Trimming removed 3 bases at V and 4 bases at J, with 19 bases between. The CDR3 nucleotides read TGTGCCAGCAGCTTGGTAGGCCGTGGGGGCGGGTACGAGCAGTACTTC. As protein: CASSLVGRGGGYEQYF.

The table lists this clone with a count of one. DNA for the CDR3: TGTGCCAGCAGCGTAGATGACTCCCGGACCGGGGAGCTGTTTTTT. Protein product: CASSVDDSRTGELFF. The chain is built from TRBV9 and TRBJ2-2; D is ambiguous. The germline V gene encodes CDR1 SGDLS and CDR2 YYNGEE. CDR3 size: 15 residues. The ends were cut back, 0 bases at V and 5 bases at J, with 11 bases in the middle. Using reference TRBV9 and TRBJ2-2 for the parts outside the CDR3, the full variable domain is DSGVTQTPKHLITATGQRVTLRCSPRSGDLSVYWYQQSLDQGLQFLIQYYNGEERAKGNILERFSAQQFPDLHSELNLSSLELGDSALYFCASSVDDSRTGELFFGEGSRLTVL.

The chain couples TRBV5-5 to TRBJ1-3; 9 bases align to TRBD1. The germline V gene encodes CDR1 SGHKS and CDR2 YYEKEE (reference sequence). Trimming removed 1 base from V and 1 base from J; junction bases left unmatched: 3. This CDR3 is built from 16 residues. CDR3 coding DNA: TGTGCCAGCAGCTTGACAGGGGGCGATTCTGGAAACACCATATATTTT. This encodes CASSLTGGDSGNTIYF.

This clone was recorded a few times. The V call is TRBV5-1, the J call TRBJ1-6; D may be TRBD1 (6 bases). Germline V gene sequence: CDR1 SGHRS, CDR2 YFSETQ. Trimming shortened V by 0 bases and J by 2 bases, and 12 bases separated the two germline ends. CDR3 length equals 17 residues. CDR3 amino acids: CASSLVGRGTYNSPLHF. Written as DNA, the CDR3 is TGCGCCAGCAGCTTGGTCGGCAGGGGAACCTATAATTCACCCCTCCACTTT.

The rearrangement links TRBV7-9 to TRBJ2-1, with 7 bases fitting TRBD2. Germline-derived CDR1 and CDR2 are SEHNR and FQNEAQ (reference sequence). Trimming at V came to 5 bases and at J to 4 bases, leaving 8 bases not matched to a gene. This CDR3 contains 15 residues. This CDR3 is CASSEAAGEYNEQFF. CDR3 DNA: TGTGCCAGCAGCGAAGCGGCGGGGGAGTACAATGAGCAGTTCTTC. Full variable domain (missing parts from reference TRBV7-9 and TRBJ2-1): DTGVSQNPRHKITKRGQNVTFRCDPISEHNRLYWYRQTLGQGPEFLTYFQNEAQLEKSRLLSDRFSAERPKGSFSTLEIQRTEQGDSAMYLCASSEAAGEYNEQFFGPGTRLTVL.

The V gene is TRBV19, the J gene TRBJ1-2, with D tentatively TRBD1 (5 bases). The CDR3 sequence is 14 residues long. CDR1 and CDR2 (germline): LNHDA, SQIVND (reference sequence). Trimming shortened V by 6 bases and J by 7 bases, and 18 bases separated the two germline ends. CDR3 DNA sequence: TGTGCCAGTAGACCCGACAGATTCTTACGTGGCTACACCTTC. This translates into CASRPDRFLRGYTF.

In its sample, this clone was seen once. The rearrangement joins TRBV6-5 to TRBJ2-3, with D tentatively TRBD1 (5 bases). V lost 6 bases, J lost 5 bases, and 15 bases lay in between. The CDR3 consists of 14 residues. The V gene's germline CDR1 is MNHEY and CDR2 SVGAGI. The CDR3 region is CASRAVGLRDTQYF. The CDR3 DNA is TGTGCCAGCAGGGCCGTGGGGCTCAGAGATACGCAGTATTTT.

The V gene is TRBV18, the J gene TRBJ1-5; 7 nucleotides align to TRBD1. J lost 0 bases, V lost 4 bases, and 15 bases had no gene match. The CDR3 consists of 19 residues. Per the germline V gene, CDR1 is KGHSH and CDR2 is LQKENI. CDR3 DNA sequence: TGTGCCAGCTCACGGGACGACAGGGACGACCTCTATAGCAATCAGCCCCAGCATTTT. Protein product: CASSRDDRDDLYSNQPQHF.

V gene TRBV7-3 combines with J gene TRBJ1-1, with D perhaps TRBD1 (5 bases). The CDR3 runs to 13 residues. Germline CDR1 and CDR2: SGHTA and FQGTGA. V gave up 4 bases and J gave up 0 bases, with 6 bases separating them. DNA of the CDR3: TGTGCCAGCAGCTGGACAATGAACACTGAAGCTTTCTTT. This encodes CASSWTMNTEAFF.

The chain is built from TRBV5-1 and TRBJ2-2; no clear D. Germline lookup yields CDR1 SGHRS and CDR2 YFSETQ. This CDR3 has 12 amino acids. Trimming removed 0 bases at V and 7 bases at J, with 4 bases between. The DNA of the CDR3 is TGCGCCAGCAGCTTGGCCCGCGGGGAGCTGTTTTTT. As protein: CASSLARGELFF.

This sequence joins TRBV7-6 and TRBJ2-5, with D maybe TRBD1 (6 bases). V lost 3 bases and J lost 5, with 13 bases in between. Germline CDR1 reads SGHVS; CDR2 reads FNYEAQ. The CDR3 covers 14 residues. The DNA for the CDR3 is TGTGCCAGCAGCTTGTGGGGGCTGGGGGAGACCCAGTACTTC. Translation: CASSLWGLGETQYF.

The chain couples TRBV18 to TRBJ2-1; TRBD2 matches at 10 bases. The V gene end was trimmed by 2 bases and the J gene end by 7 bases; junction bases not matched to a gene: 5. This CDR3 is built from 15 residues. Germline V gene data show CDR1 as KGHSH and CDR2 as LQKENI. In DNA form, the CDR3 reads TGTGCCAGCTCACCAGGACTAGCGGAGGGGAATGAGCAGTTCTTC. As protein: CASSPGLAEGNEQFF.

This clone has only one observation. The chain couples TRBV7-3 to TRBJ2-5; TRBD2 matches 7 bases. CDR1 and CDR2 (germline): SGHTA, FQGTGA. The length of the CDR3 is 16 residues. V trimming: 5 bases; J trimming: 2 bases; junction bases outside the gene matches: 11. CDR3 protein: CASSPPGEAGQETQYF. CDR3 sequence (DNA): TGTGCCAGCAGCCCCCCGGGAGAAGCGGGACAAGAGACCCAGTACTTC.

This clone was counted once. The chain recombines TRBV18 with TRBJ1-2; the D gene is possibly TRBD1 (6 bases). Germline CDR1 and CDR2: KGHSH and LQKENI. The ends were cut back, 2 bases at V and 0 bases at J, with 16 bases in the middle. The CDR3 is 17 residues long. The CDR3 loop is CASSPSGAQRANYGYTF. DNA for the CDR3: TGTGCCAGCTCACCATCAGGGGCCCAACGAGCTAACTATGGCTACACCTTC.

V and J are TRBV30 and TRBJ1-4, with no clear D. The CDR3 contains 16 residues. Trimming removed 0 bases at V and 0 bases at J, with 11 bases between. CDR1 and CDR2 from the germline V gene are GTSNPN and SVGIG (reference sequence). The CDR3 reads CAWSVGVLSTNEKLFF. CDR3 in DNA: TGTGCCTGGAGTGTAGGAGTCCTTTCAACTAATGAAAAACTGTTTTTT.

The genes are TRBV6-1 and TRBJ2-7; 7 nucleotides line up with TRBD1. V shed 6 bases, J shed 4 bases, and the junction held 9 bases outside the gene matches. The CDR3 covers 14 residues. Germline values: CDR1 MNHNS, CDR2 SASEGT. The DNA for the CDR3 is TGTGCCAGCAGAGCCGGGACAGCAATTTACGAGCAGTACTTC. Amino acids: CASRAGTAIYEQYF.

J is TRBJ2-7 and V is TRBV2, with a possible D match to TRBD2 (6 bases). The V gene's germline CDR1 is SNHLY and CDR2 FYNNEI. The V and J ends lost 7 bases and 3 bases respectively, with 10 bases between them. The CDR3 consists of 12 residues. This chain's CDR3 is CASNQGLYEQYF. In DNA, the CDR3 is TGTGCCAGCAATCAGGGACTCTACGAGCAGTACTTC. Looking up the rest from reference TRBV2 and TRBJ2-7 gives the full variable domain: EPEVTQTPSHQVTQMGQEVILRCVPISNHLYFYWYRQILGQKVEFLVSFYNNEISEKSEIFDDQFSVERPDGSNFTLKIRSTKLEDSAMYFCASNQGLYEQYFGPGTRLTVT.

The rearrangement uses TRBV18 and TRBJ2-7; D unclear. V was clipped by 5 bases and J by 0 bases, with 17 bases between them. The germline CDR1 and CDR2 sequences are KGHSH and LQKENI. The CDR3 contains 16 residues. For the CDR3, the DNA is TGTGCCAGCTCATCCAAGAACGTAGACATCTCCTACGAGCAGTACTTC. It encodes CASSSKNVDISYEQYF.

CDR3 protein: CAISELRVSYNEQFF. Here the CDR3 DNA reads TGTGCCATCAGTGAGCTGCGGGTCTCCTACAATGAGCAGTTCTTC. This chain joins TRBV10-3 and TRBJ2-1; the D gene is possibly TRBD2 (5 bases). The CDR3 spans 15 residues. V lost 2 bases to trimming and J lost 0 bases, with 8 bases between them. From germline, CDR1 is ENHRY and CDR2 SYGVKD.

The V and J genes are TRBV28 and TRBJ1-2; no definite D call. This CDR3 is built from 12 residues. Trimming removed 8 bases from V and 4 bases from J, with 11 bases in between. Germline CDR1 reads MDHEN; CDR2 reads SYDVKM. The CDR3 sequence is CASATPSYGYTF. CDR3 sequence (DNA): TGTGCCAGCGCTACCCCTTCCTATGGCTACACCTTC.